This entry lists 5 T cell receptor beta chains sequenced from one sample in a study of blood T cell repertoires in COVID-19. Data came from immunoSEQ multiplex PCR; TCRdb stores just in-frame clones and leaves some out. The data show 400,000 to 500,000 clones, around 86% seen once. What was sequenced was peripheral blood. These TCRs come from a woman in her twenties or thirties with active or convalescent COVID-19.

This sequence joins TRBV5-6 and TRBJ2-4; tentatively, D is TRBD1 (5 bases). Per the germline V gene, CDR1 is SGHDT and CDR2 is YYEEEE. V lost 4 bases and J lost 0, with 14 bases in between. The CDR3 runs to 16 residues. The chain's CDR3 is CASSQLRDLAKNIQYF. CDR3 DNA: TGTGCCAGCAGCCAACTCAGGGATCTAGCCAAAAACATTCAGTACTTC.

CDR3 nucleotide sequence: TGTGCCAGTAGATCCGGACAGGGGTTGTTCGGGAGTCCCTACAATGAGCAGTTCTTC. Translating it yields CASRSGQGLFGSPYNEQFF. V usage is TRBV19 and J usage is TRBJ2-1; TRBD1 matches at 9 bases. The trim removed 6 bases at V and 2 bases at J, leaving 17 bases unmatched. Germline loops: CDR1 LNHDA, CDR2 SQIVND (reference sequence). There are 19 residues in the CDR3. Together with reference TRBV19 and TRBJ2-1, the CDR3 gives the full variable domain: DGGITQSPKYLFRKEGQNVTLSCEQNLNHDAMYWYRQDPGQGLRLIYYSQIVNDFQKGDIAEGYSVSREKKESFPLTVTSAQKNPTAFYLCASRSGQGLFGSPYNEQFFGPGTRLTVL.

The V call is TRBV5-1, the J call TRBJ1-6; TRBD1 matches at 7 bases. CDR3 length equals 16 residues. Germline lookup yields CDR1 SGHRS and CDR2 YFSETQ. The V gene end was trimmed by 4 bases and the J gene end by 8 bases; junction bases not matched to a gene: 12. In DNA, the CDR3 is TGCGCCAGCAGCACCGGTGGACAGGCTTCTGATTCACCCCTCCACTTT. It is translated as CASSTGGQASDSPLHF.

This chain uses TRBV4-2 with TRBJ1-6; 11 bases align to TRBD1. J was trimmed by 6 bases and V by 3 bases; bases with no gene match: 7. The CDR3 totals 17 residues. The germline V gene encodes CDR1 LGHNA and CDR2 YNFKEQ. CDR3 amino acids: CASSQDHGTGGNSPLHF. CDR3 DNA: TGTGCCAGCAGCCAGGATCACGGGACAGGGGGTAATTCACCCCTCCACTTT.

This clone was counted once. CDR3 in DNA: TGCGCCAGCAGGAAACCAGGGGGCCGGTACGAGCAGTACTTC. This codes for CASRKPGGRYEQYF. This chain connects TRBV5-1 to TRBJ2-7, with 8 bases that match TRBD1. Germline trimming cut 5 bases from V and 4 bases from J; bases unmatched to any gene: 8. Germline V CDR1 and CDR2: SGHRS, YFSETQ. The CDR3 spans 14 residues.